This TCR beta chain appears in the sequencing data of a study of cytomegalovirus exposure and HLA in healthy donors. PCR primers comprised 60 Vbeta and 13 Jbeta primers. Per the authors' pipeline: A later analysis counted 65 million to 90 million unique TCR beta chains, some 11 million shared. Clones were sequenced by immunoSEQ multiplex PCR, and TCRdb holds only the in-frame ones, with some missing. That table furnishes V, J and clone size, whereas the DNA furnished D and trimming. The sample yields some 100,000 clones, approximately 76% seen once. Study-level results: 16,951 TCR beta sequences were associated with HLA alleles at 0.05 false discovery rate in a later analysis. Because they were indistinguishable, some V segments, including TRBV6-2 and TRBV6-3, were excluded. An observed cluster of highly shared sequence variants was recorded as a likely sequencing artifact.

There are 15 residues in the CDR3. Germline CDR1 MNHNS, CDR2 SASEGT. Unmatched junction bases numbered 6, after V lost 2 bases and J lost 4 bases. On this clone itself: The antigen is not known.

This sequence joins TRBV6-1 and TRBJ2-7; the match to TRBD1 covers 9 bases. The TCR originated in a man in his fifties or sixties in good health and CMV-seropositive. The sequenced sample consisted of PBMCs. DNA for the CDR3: TGTGCCAGCAGTGAAAGGGACAGGGAGCTTTACGAGCAGTACTTC. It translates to CASSERDRELYEQYF.